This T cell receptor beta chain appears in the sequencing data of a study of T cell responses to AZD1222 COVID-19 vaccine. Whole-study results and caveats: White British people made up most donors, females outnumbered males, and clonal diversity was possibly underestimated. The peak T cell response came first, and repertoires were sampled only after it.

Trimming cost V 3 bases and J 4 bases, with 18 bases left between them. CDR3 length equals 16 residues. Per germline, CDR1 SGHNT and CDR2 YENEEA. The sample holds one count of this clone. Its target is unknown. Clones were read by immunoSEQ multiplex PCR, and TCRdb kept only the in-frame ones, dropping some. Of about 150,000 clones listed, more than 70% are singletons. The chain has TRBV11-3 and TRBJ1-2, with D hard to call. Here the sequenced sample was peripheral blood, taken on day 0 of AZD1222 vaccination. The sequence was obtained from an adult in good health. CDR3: CASSLGGVAGGYGYTF. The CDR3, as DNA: TGTGCCAGCAGCTTGGGTGGAGTAGCGGGTGGCTATGGCTACACCTTC. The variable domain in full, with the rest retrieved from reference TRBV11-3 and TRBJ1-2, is EAGVVQSPRYKIIEKKQPVAFWCNPISGHNTLYWYLQNLGQGPELLIRYENEEAVDDSQLPKDRFSAERLKGVDSTLKIQPAELGDSAVYLCASSLGGVAGGYGYTFGSGTRLTVV.